The source of this T cell receptor (beta chain) is a study of blood T cells in healthy people across ages. The authors ran a second PCR of roughly 7 to 11 cycles using a sample-barcoded 5' primer and a J-beta primer mix. TCRdb recomputed calls from the 5' RACE reads with MiXCR, one row per CDR3 protein. Of hundreds of thousands of distinct CDR3 sequences in the sample, approximately 30% were seen once. This clonotype has a count of ten or more. V lost 8 bases, J lost 5 bases, and 11 bases stayed unmatched. The CDR3 extends over 15 amino acids. Germline values: CDR1 SGHTA, CDR2 FQGNSA. Specimen: blood. The chain uses TRBV7-2 and TRBJ2-1; 8 bases are a match to TRBD1. The receptor was derived from a woman older than 75 in good health. CDR3 region: CASGIGQGRDNEQFF. Here the CDR3 DNA reads TGTGCCAGCGGAATAGGACAGGGAAGGGACAATGAGCAGTTCTTC. The full variable domain, its missing parts supplied by reference TRBV7-2 and TRBJ2-1, is GAGVSQSPSNKVTEKGKDVELRCDPISGHTALYWYRQSLGQGLEFLIYFQGNSAPDKSGLPSDRFSAERTGGSVSTLTIQRTQQEDSAVYLCASGIGQGRDNEQFFGPGTRLTVL.